Reported below is one TCR beta chain. The target antigen is unknown. The germline gives CDR1 MNHEY, CDR2 SMNVEV (reference sequence). Trimming shortened V by 4 bases and J by 4 bases, and 16 bases separated the two germline ends. The CDR3 has 15 residues. A library of TCRbeta sequences, prepared with unique molecular identifiers, was generated. TCRdb recomputed calls from the PCR reads with MiXCR, one row per CDR3 protein. The sample carries around 420,000 distinct CDR3 sequences, around 15% recorded once. This sample stems from a study of T-cell reconstitution after alpha-beta-depleted transplantation in children. The study's findings and limits: For some patients, TCRbeta diversity was high at day 60 because of recipient T cells and thymic progenitors that survived. At the one-year point after transplant, T-cell counts and TCRbeta diversity were found to come mostly from T cells that had been newly produced. The study reportedly traced alpha-beta T cells about two months after transplant to several hundred expanded graft clones.

V gene TRBV27 combines with J gene TRBJ1-1, with D perhaps TRBD1 (5 bases). This receptor was obtained from a boy less than two years old who had a stem cell transplant for Wiskott-Aldrich syndrome, so the T cells may come from the graft donor. Source: PBMCs, mostly from graft donor cells, taken 360 days after TCRalphabeta/CD19-depleted stem cell transplant. The CDR3 spells CASSSRDPWGTEAFF. The CDR3 bases are TGTGCCAGCAGTTCCCGGGACCCTTGGGGCACTGAAGCTTTCTTT.